The 24 T cell receptor beta chains given below trace back to one sample, sequenced in a study of CD8+CD57+ T cells in acquired aplastic anemia. It was genomic DNA that served as the template for profiling TCR beta VDJ and CDR3. TCRdb redid the calling of the reads with MiXCR, one entry per CDR3 protein. This sample carries 100,000 to 150,000 distinct CDR3 sequences, 48% of them seen once, and the ten largest clones take under 3%. The sample comprised sorted CD4+, CD8+, or CD8+CD57+ T cells (not recorded which) from PBMCs. These receptors all stem from a human donor in good health, serving as a control.

The chain joins TRBV2 to TRBJ1-6; D remains unclear. Trimming cost V 7 bases and J 6 bases, with 16 bases left between them. Germline V lookup: CDR1 SNHLY, CDR2 FYNNEI. The CDR3 loop spans 15 amino acids. CDR3 protein: CASTSQAAANSPLHF. In nucleotides, the CDR3 is TGTGCCAGCACCAGCCAGGCGGCAGCTAATTCACCCCTCCACTTT.

This clonotype was observed at least ten times. V gene TRBV20-1 combines with J gene TRBJ1-1; TRBD1 matches at 8 bases. The CDR3 contains 14 residues. The J segment lost 0 bases and the V segment lost 5 bases, leaving 5 bases of the junction unmatched. CDR1 and CDR2 from the germline V gene are DFQATT and SNEGSKA (reference sequence). In DNA form, the CDR3 reads TGCAGTGCTCCACGGACAGGGCTGAACACTGAAGCTTTCTTT. This encodes CSAPRTGLNTEAFF.

A note on this clonotype: A junction boundary mismatches the germline segment, possibly from a read error. The V and J genes are TRBV10-1 and TRBJ2-1, with D possibly TRBD1 on 5 matching bases. The CDR3 consists of 13 residues. From germline, CDR1 is WNHNN and CDR2 SYGVQD (reference sequence). In DNA, the CDR3 is TGCGCCAGCAGTGAGTCGGGGCGGTATGAGCAGCTCTTC. Translated, it gives CASSESGRYEQLF.

The chain couples TRBV24-1 to TRBJ2-1, with D unresolved. V gave up 10 bases and J gave up 3 bases, with 15 bases separating them. Germline assignment: CDR1 KGHDR and CDR2 SFDVKD. This CDR3 is built from 14 residues. CDR3 in DNA: TGTGCCACTCGTTCTAATGAGGACTACAATGAGCAGTTCTTC. As protein: CATRSNEDYNEQFF.

This sequence joins TRBV2 and TRBJ1-2, with no clear D. The CDR3 has 15 residues. Germline V lookup: CDR1 SNHLY, CDR2 FYNNEI. Trimming took 4 bases from V and 1 from J, leaving 13 bases between them. The CDR3 loop is CASSGTVSDNYGYTF. In DNA, the CDR3 is TGTGCCAGCAGTGGAACGGTGAGCGATAACTATGGCTACACCTTC.

The rearrangement uses TRBV29-1 and TRBJ2-5, with D maybe TRBD1 (5 bases). This CDR3 is 18 amino acids long. V lost 2 bases, J lost 5 bases, and 27 bases lay in between. From germline, CDR1 is SQVTM and CDR2 ANQGSEA. This CDR3 is CSVERWGWRQSRRETQYF. In nucleotides, the CDR3 is TGCAGCGTTGAAAGGTGGGGTTGGAGACAGTCCCGACGGGAGACCCAGTACTTC.

The chain uses TRBV11-1 and TRBJ2-1; TRBD1 agrees at 11 bases. The CDR3 length is 15 residues. The V segment lost 1 base and the J segment 6 bases; nucleotides outside the gene matches: 2. Germline V CDR1 and CDR2: SGHAT, FQDESV (reference sequence). As DNA, the CDR3 is TGTGCCAGCAGCTTAGGGGACAGGGGGAGCAATGAGCAGTTCTTC. Translating it yields CASSLGDRGSNEQFF.

This clonotype has at least ten counts. This chain connects TRBV7-2 to TRBJ1-6, with a possible D match to TRBD1 (5 bases). CDR1 and CDR2 from the germline V gene are SGHTA and FQGNSA. There are 15 residues in the CDR3. Trimming removed 4 bases from V and 7 bases from J, with 14 bases in between. The CDR3 DNA reads TGTGCCAGCAGCTCCTCCGGGGGTTCGAATTCACCCCTCCACTTT. Encoded protein: CASSSSGGSNSPLHF.

There are many counts of this clonotype. The CDR3 reads CASSLGQTNYGYTF. As DNA, the CDR3 is TGTGCCAGCAGCTTAGGACAGACTAACTATGGCTACACCTTC. V and J are TRBV7-9 and TRBJ1-2; the D gene is possibly TRBD1 (5 bases). CDR3 size: 14 residues. Germline V gene data show CDR1 as SEHNR and CDR2 as FQNEAQ (reference sequence). V lost 1 base, J lost 0 bases, and 6 bases lay in between.

This clonotype was observed a single time. At one of its ends the junction is not consistent with the germline gene, which may arise from a read error. J is TRBJ1-6 and V is TRBV12-3 or TRBV12-4, with D possibly TRBD1 on 5 matching bases. The CDR3 consists of 14 residues. The CDR3 region has the DNA TGTGCCAGCAGAATCGACAGTCTTAATTCACCCCCCCACTTT. Translation: CASRIDSLNSPPHF.

This clonotype has only a few counts. This rearrangement joins TRBV12-5 to TRBJ1-6; no reliable D call. CDR1 and CDR2 from the germline V gene are LGHNT and FRNRAP. This CDR3 is 8 amino acids long. The germline V and J ends were trimmed by 6 bases and 16 bases, with 4 bases remaining between them. CDR3 in amino acids: CASGPLHF. CDR3 coding DNA: TGTGCTAGTGGCCCTCTCCACTTT.

The chain uses TRBV10-3 and TRBJ1-6; TRBD1 is a possible D gene (6 bases). This CDR3 has 13 amino acids. V was clipped by 6 bases and J by 7 bases, with 10 bases between them. Per germline, CDR1 ENHRY and CDR2 SYGVKD. The CDR3 region has the DNA TGTGCCATCAGCGAGGGGGGGAATTCACCCCTCCACTTT. Its protein is CAISEGGNSPLHF.

This rearrangement joins TRBV11-2 to TRBJ2-5; TRBD1 agrees at 8 bases. The CDR3 is 15 residues long. J was trimmed by 4 bases and V by 3 bases; bases with no gene match: 7. Germline V gives CDR1 SGHAT, CDR2 FQNNGV. This chain's CDR3 is CASSLSLGTGETQYF. In nucleotides, the CDR3 is TGTGCCAGCAGCTTGTCACTTGGGACAGGAGAGACCCAGTACTTC.

This sequence joins TRBV11-2 and TRBJ2-3, with TRBD1 identical over 7 bases. V was clipped by 5 bases and J by 3 bases; unmatched bases: 8. Germline values: CDR1 SGHAT, CDR2 FQNNGV. The CDR3 covers 15 residues. The CDR3, as DNA: TGTGCCAGCAGCCGGACGATACAGGGGACAGATACGCAGTATTTT. This sequence encodes CASSRTIQGTDTQYF. Full variable domain (rest looked up from reference TRBV11-2 and TRBJ2-3): EAGVAQSPRYKIIEKRQSVAFWCNPISGHATLYWYQQILGQGPKLLIQFQNNGVVDDSQLPKDRFSAERLKGVDSTLKIQPAKLEDSAVYLCASSRTIQGTDTQYFGPGTRLTVL.

This clonotype was counted between two and nine times. A much larger clone differs by one base, so this may be a read error. The chain is built from TRBV7-9 and TRBJ2-7; TRBD2 aligns across 9 bases. The CDR3 spans 15 residues. Germline V gives CDR1 SEHNR, CDR2 FQNEAQ (reference sequence). The CDR3 DNA is TGTGCCAGCAGCCCGAGCGGGGGGCCCTTATACGGGCAGTACTTC. Translating gives CASSPSGGPLYGQYF.

V gene TRBV20-1 combines with J gene TRBJ2-5; 10 bases fit TRBD1. The CDR3 covers 16 residues. V lost 0 bases to trimming and J lost 4 bases; unmatched junction nucleotides: 8. The germline V gene has CDR1 DFQATT and CDR2 SNEGSKA (reference sequence). DNA of the CDR3: TGCAGTGCTAGAGATCTAGGGGACAGGGGAATAGAGACCCAGTACTTC. Amino acid sequence: CSARDLGDRGIETQYF.

This clonotype showed up just once. V and J are TRBV20-1 and TRBJ1-2, with TRBD1 as a possible D gene (5 bases). The germline gives CDR1 DFQATT, CDR2 SNEGSKA (reference sequence). Deletions cut 3 bases from V and 2 bases from J, with 13 bases between. The CDR3 contains 14 residues. The CDR3 reads CSASSGKVNYGYTF. The CDR3 DNA follows: TGCAGTGCTAGCTCAGGGAAGGTAAACTATGGCTACACCTTC.

This chain links TRBV10-3 with TRBJ1-4; weak D call: TRBD1 (6 bases). Germline CDR1 reads ENHRY; CDR2 reads SYGVKD. The CDR3 is made up of 14 amino acids. Trimming took off 0 bases at V and 7 bases at J, with 9 bases between the two ends. The CDR3 is CAISESGGGEKLFF. DNA of the CDR3: TGTGCCATCAGTGAGTCAGGGGGTGGTGAAAAACTGTTTTTT.

This clonotype has at least ten counts. This chain connects TRBV19 to TRBJ2-3; perhaps TRBD2 as D (5 bases). Germline values: CDR1 LNHDA, CDR2 SQIVND (reference sequence). V was clipped by 10 bases and J by 2 bases, with 13 bases between them. The CDR3 runs to 13 residues. Written as DNA, the CDR3 is TGTGCCACCGGTCGGGGTCACACAGATACGCAGTATTTT. Residues: CATGRGHTDTQYF. The entire variable domain, with the rest obtained from reference TRBV19 and TRBJ2-3, is as follows: DGGITQSPKYLFRKEGQNVTLSCEQNLNHDAMYWYRQDPGQGLRLIYYSQIVNDFQKGDIAEGYSVSREKKESFPLTVTSAQKNPTAFYLCATGRGHTDTQYFGPGTRLTVL.

This clonotype appeared many times. This chain connects TRBV6-2 or TRBV6-3 to TRBJ2-3, with 9 bases lining up with TRBD2. Per germline, CDR1 MNHEY and CDR2 SVGEGT. J lost 5 bases, V lost 10 bases, and 7 bases had no gene match. This CDR3 spans 13 amino acids. CDR3 sequence: CATCGGGVDTQYF. The CDR3 DNA is TGTGCCACCTGCGGGGGGGGCGTAGATACGCAGTATTTT.

This clonotype showed up many times. V gene TRBV7-9 combines with J gene TRBJ2-7; 9 nucleotides agree with TRBD1. This CDR3 region has 15 residues. Trimming cost V 5 bases and J 6 bases; bases outside gene matches: 11. The germline CDR1 and CDR2 sequences are SEHNR and FQNEAQ (reference sequence). The CDR3 nucleotides are TGTGCCAGCAGCGCGGAGACAGGGGGGTTAAGCGAGCAGTACTTC. It yields the protein CASSAETGGLSEQYF. Together with reference TRBV7-9 and TRBJ2-7, the CDR3 gives the full variable domain: DTGVSQNPRHKITKRGQNVTFRCDPISEHNRLYWYRQTLGQGPEFLTYFQNEAQLEKSRLLSDRFSAERPKGSFSTLEIQRTEQGDSAMYLCASSAETGGLSEQYFGPGTRLTVT.

Ten or more counts support this clonotype. The V and J genes are TRBV2 and TRBJ2-5; D tentatively fits TRBD1 or TRBD2 (5 bases each). V was shortened by 4 bases and J by 1 base, with 19 bases between the two germline ends. The CDR3 is 17 amino acids. The germline V gene encodes CDR1 SNHLY and CDR2 FYNNEI. CDR3 bases: TGTGCCAGCAGTGGGTCGGGCCAGGGAGTAAGCCAAGAGACCCAGTACTTC. It translates to CASSGSGQGVSQETQYF.

This clonotype was seen repeatedly, ten times or more. This may be a read error, as it is one base from a much larger clone. The rearrangement joins TRBV2 to TRBJ2-3, with D perhaps matching TRBD2 (6 bases). There are 14 residues in the CDR3. Germline CDR1 reads SNHLY; CDR2 reads FYNNEI. The CDR3 nucleotides are TGTGCCAGCAGTTCGACTAGAATCACAGATGCGCAGTATTTT. Translation gives CASSSTRITDAQYF.

The chain links TRBV6-1 to TRBJ1-2; TRBD1 agrees at 9 bases. The germline gives CDR1 MNHNS, CDR2 SASEGT. The CDR3 runs to 13 residues. Germline trimming cut 2 bases from V and 8 bases from J; bases unmatched to any gene: 3. Here the CDR3 reads CASSETGGRGYTF. DNA for the CDR3: TGTGCCAGCAGTGAAACAGGGGGCAGGGGCTACACCTTC.